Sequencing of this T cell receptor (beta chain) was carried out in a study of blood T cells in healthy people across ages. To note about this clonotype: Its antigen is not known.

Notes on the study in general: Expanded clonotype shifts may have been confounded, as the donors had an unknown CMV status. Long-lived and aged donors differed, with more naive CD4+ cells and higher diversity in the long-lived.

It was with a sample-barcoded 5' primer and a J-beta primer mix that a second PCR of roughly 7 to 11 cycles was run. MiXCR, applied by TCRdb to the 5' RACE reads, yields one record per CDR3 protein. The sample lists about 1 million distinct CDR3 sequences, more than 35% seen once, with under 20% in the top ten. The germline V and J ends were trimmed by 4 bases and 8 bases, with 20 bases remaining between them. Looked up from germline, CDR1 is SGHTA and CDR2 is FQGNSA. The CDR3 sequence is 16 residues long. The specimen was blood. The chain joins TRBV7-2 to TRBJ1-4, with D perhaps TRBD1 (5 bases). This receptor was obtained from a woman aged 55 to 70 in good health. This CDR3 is CASSSAGARLREKLFF. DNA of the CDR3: TGTGCCAGCAGCTCTGCCGGGGCACGGCTAAGGGAAAAACTGTTTTTT.